These T cell receptor beta chains were read from a single sample in a study of cytomegalovirus exposure and HLA in healthy donors. The table came from immunoSEQ multiplex PCR; TCRdb's copy has only in-frame clones and leaves some out. The table lists 150,000 to 200,000 clones, approximately 90% of them singletons. The specimen sequenced was PBMCs. All receptors derive from a boy aged 2 to 9 in good health and CMV-seronegative. Each CDR3 is given with its conserved first and last residue. A D gene is named only where the DNA matches it firmly. The size field is filled for only some rows; it gives once, few, many or a size class.

size: -
D: -
J: TRBJ2-2
V: TRBV7-9
CDR3: CASSSGINTGELFF
DNA: TGTGCCAGCAGCTCAGGGATCAACACCGGGGAGCTGTTTTTT

size: once
D: -
J: TRBJ1-2
V: TRBV28
CDR3: CASSPLAPRWYGYTF
DNA: TGTGCCAGCAGTCCACTAGCCCCCCGGTGGTATGGCTACACCTTC

size: few
D: -
J: TRBJ1-1
V: TRBV7-2
CDR3: CASSLARENTEAFF
DNA: TGTGCCAGCAGCTTAGCCCGGGAGAACACTGAAGCTTTCTTT

size: -
D: TRBD1
J: TRBJ1-4
V: TRBV7-2
CDR3: CASSFSRTGRGSEKLFF
DNA: TGTGCCAGCAGCTTCTCAAGGACAGGCCGGGGGAGTGAAAAACTGTTTTTT

size: once
D: -
J: TRBJ2-7
V: TRBV7-8
CDR3: CASSLGHTSYEQYF
DNA: TGTGCCAGCAGCTTAGGCCACACCTCCTACGAGCAGTACTTC

size: -
D: -
J: TRBJ2-1
V: TRBV5-4
CDR3: CASSLAGVYNEQFF
DNA: TGTGCCAGCAGCTTGGCCGGGGTATACAATGAGCAGTTCTTC

size: -
D: -
J: TRBJ2-3
V: TRBV28
CDR3: CASRSGTDTQYF
DNA: TGTGCCAGCAGGTCAGGGACAGATACGCAGTATTTT

size: -
D: TRBD1
J: TRBJ2-7
V: TRBV9
CDR3: CASSPGTDSYEQYF
DNA: TGTGCCAGCAGCCCCGGGACAGACTCCTACGAGCAGTACTTC

size: -
D: -
J: TRBJ2-3
V: TRBV29-1
CDR3: CSVGGQHTDTQYF
DNA: TGCAGCGTGGGGGGACAGCACACAGATACGCAGTATTTT

size: -
D: -
J: TRBJ2-5
V: TRBV7-2
CDR3: CASRRGVQETQYF
DNA: TGTGCCAGCAGGCGCGGGGTCCAAGAGACCCAGTACTTC

size: -
D: TRBD2
J: TRBJ2-7
V: TRBV7-2
CDR3: CASSGRHGGAGYEQYF
DNA: TGTGCCAGCAGCGGGCGTCACGGGGGGGCCGGGTACGAGCAGTACTTC

size: -
D: -
J: TRBJ2-2
V: TRBV27
CDR3: CASSFSKSSSMDLTGELFF
DNA: TGTGCCAGCAGTTTCTCTAAGTCGTCCTCCATGGACTTAACCGGGGAGCTGTTTTTT

size: -
D: TRBD1
J: TRBJ2-3
V: TRBV19
CDR3: CASSMRQGATDTQYF
DNA: TGTGCCAGTAGTATGAGACAGGGGGCCACAGATACGCAGTATTTT

size: -
D: -
J: TRBJ2-7
V: TRBV29-1
CDR3: CSVYSYEQYF
DNA: TGCAGCGTTTACTCCTACGAGCAGTACTTC

size: -
D: -
J: TRBJ2-2
V: TRBV28
CDR3: CASSFGRRSNTGELFF
DNA: TGTGCCAGCAGTTTCGGCAGGCGCTCGAACACCGGGGAGCTGTTTTTT

size: once
D: -
J: TRBJ1-5
V: TRBV30
CDR3: CAWSLAGGNQPQHF
DNA: TGTGCCTGGAGTCTAGCAGGGGGCAATCAGCCCCAGCATTTT

size: -
D: -
J: TRBJ2-7
V: TRBV27
CDR3: CASHRSGSEQYF
DNA: TGTGCCAGTCATCGAAGCGGGTCCGAGCAGTACTTC

size: once
D: -
J: TRBJ1-2
V: TRBV28
CDR3: CASSLPWSIERRYGYTF
DNA: TGTGCCAGCAGTTTACCCTGGAGCATAGAACGCCGCTATGGCTACACCTTC

size: -
D: TRBD1
J: TRBJ2-3
V: TRBV6-4
CDR3: CASPGQSTDTQYF
DNA: TGTGCCAGCCCGGGACAGAGCACAGATACGCAGTATTTT